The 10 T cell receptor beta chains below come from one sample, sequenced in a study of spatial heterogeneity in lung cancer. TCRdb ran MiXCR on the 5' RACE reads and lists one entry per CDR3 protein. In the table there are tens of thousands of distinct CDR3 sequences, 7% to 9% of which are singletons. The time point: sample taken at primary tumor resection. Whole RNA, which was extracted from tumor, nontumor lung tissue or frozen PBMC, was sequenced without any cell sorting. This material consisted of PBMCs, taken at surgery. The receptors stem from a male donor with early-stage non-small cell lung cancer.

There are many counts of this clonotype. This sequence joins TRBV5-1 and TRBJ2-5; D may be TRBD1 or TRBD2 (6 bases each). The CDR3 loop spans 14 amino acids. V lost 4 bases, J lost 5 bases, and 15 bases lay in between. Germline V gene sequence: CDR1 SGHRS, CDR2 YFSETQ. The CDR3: CASSLGTGAETQYF. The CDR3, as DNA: TGCGCCAGCAGCCTCGGGACGGGGGCTGAGACCCAGTACTTC.

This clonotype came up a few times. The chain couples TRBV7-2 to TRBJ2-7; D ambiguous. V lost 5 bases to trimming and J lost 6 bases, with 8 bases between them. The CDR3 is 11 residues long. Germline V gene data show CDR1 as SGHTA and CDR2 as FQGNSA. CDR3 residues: CASSPDTEQYF. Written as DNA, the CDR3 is TGTGCCAGCAGCCCCGACACCGAGCAGTACTTC.

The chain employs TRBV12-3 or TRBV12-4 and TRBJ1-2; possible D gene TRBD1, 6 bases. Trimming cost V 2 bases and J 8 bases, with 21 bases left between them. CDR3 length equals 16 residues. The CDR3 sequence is CASSLRLGAMGGGYTF. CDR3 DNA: TGTGCCAGCAGTTTAAGGCTGGGAGCAATGGGGGGCGGCTACACCTTC.

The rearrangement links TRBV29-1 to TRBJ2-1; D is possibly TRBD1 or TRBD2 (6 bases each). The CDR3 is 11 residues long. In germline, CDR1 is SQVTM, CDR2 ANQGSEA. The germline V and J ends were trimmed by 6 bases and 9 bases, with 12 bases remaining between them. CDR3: CSVGGGSEQFF. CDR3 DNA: TGCAGCGTGGGGGGCGGAAGTGAGCAGTTCTTC.

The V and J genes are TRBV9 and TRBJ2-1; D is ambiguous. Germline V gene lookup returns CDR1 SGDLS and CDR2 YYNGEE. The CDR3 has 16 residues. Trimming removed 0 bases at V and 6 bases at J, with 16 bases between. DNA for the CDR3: TGTGCCAGCAGCGTAGGGGCCTCGAGGTCGGTCAATGAGCAGTTCTTC. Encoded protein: CASSVGASRSVNEQFF.

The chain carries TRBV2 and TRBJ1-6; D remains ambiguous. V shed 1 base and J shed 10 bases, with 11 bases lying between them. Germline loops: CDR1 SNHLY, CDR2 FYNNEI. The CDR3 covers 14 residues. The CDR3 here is CASSEGPPTSPLHF. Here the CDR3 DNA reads TGTGCCAGCAGTGAAGGACCCCCGACGTCACCCCTCCACTTT. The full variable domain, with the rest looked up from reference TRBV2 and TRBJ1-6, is EPEVTQTPSHQVTQMGQEVILRCVPISNHLYFYWYRQILGQKVEFLVSFYNNEISEKSEIFDDQFSVERPDGSNFTLKIRSTKLEDSAMYFCASSEGPPTSPLHFGNGTRLTVT.

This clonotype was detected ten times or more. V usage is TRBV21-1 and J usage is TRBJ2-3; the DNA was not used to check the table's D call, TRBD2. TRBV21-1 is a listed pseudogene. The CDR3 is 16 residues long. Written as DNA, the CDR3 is TGTGCCAGCAGACGTTTGGGGACTAGGAGGGAGGTTCCGCAGTATTTT. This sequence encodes CASRRLGTRREVPQYF.

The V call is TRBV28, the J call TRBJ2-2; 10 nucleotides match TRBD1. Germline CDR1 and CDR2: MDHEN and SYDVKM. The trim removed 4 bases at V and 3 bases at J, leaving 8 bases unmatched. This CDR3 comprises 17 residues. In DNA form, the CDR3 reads TGTGCCAGCAGTTCCGGGACAGGGGTTTGGGACACCGGGGAGCTGTTTTTT. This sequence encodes CASSSGTGVWDTGELFF.

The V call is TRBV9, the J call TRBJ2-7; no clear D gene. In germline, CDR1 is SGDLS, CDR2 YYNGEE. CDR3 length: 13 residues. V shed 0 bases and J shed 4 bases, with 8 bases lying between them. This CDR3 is CASSVASEYEQYF. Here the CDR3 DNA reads TGTGCCAGCAGCGTAGCATCAGAGTACGAGCAGTACTTC.

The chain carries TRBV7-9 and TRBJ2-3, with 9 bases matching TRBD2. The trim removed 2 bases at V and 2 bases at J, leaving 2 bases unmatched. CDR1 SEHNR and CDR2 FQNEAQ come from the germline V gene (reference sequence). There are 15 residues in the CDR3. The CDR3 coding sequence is TGTGCCAGCAGCTTACAGCGGGGGGCCACAGATACGCAGTATTTT. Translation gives CASSLQRGATDTQYF.